The 18 T cell receptor beta chains below were found in one sample sequenced in a study of cytotoxic CD8 clonotypes in ibrutinib-treated CLL. Only in-frame clones appear in the TCRdb table, and some are missing; sequencing was by immunoSEQ multiplex PCR. The sample lists around 310,000 clones, almost 80% occurring once. This specimen consisted of PBMCs, obtained before ibrutinib treatment. The receptors shown here come from a human donor with chronic lymphocytic leukemia.

The chain uses TRBV6-6 and TRBJ2-1; 7 bases are a match to TRBD2. Germline trimming cut 8 bases from V and 5 bases from J; bases unmatched to any gene: 6. The CDR3 totals 13 residues. The germline V gene has CDR1 MNHNY and CDR2 SVGAGI (reference sequence). The CDR3 loop reads CASSAGRNNEQFF. CDR3 DNA: TGTGCCAGCTCAGCGGGACGCAACAATGAGCAGTTCTTC.

This chain links TRBV18 with TRBJ2-7; D is undetermined. The V and J ends lost 5 bases and 7 bases respectively, with 9 bases between them. CDR1 and CDR2 from the germline V gene are KGHSH and LQKENI. The CDR3 loop spans 11 amino acids. CDR3 sequence reads: CASSAPSEQYF. CDR3 nucleotide sequence: TGTGCCAGCTCAGCTCCCTCAGAGCAGTACTTC.

This clone was observed a few times. The chain carries TRBV6-5 and TRBJ2-7; D might be TRBD1 (5 bases). The germline CDR1 and CDR2 sequences are MNHEY and SVGAGI. The CDR3 has 13 amino acids. V was trimmed by 5 bases and J by 6 bases, leaving 14 bases between them. The CDR3 is CASSRGGRAEQYF. The CDR3 DNA reads as TGTGCCAGCAGTAGGGGTGGCAGGGCCGAGCAGTACTTC.

This chain uses TRBV13 with TRBJ2-3; D not certain. The CDR3 spans 14 residues. The germline CDR1 and CDR2 sequences are PRHDT and FYEKMQ (reference sequence). V lost 5 bases, J lost 0 bases, and 9 bases lay in between. CDR3 nucleotides: TGTGCCAGCAGCGTAGACTCAAGCACAGATACGCAGTATTTT. This gives the protein CASSVDSSTDTQYF.

The CDR3 DNA sequence: TGTGCCAGCAGCTTAGTTGGGGGTTGGGGCACAGATACGCAGTATTTT. Protein sequence: CASSLVGGWGTDTQYF. V is TRBV7-2 and J is TRBJ2-3; D possibly uses TRBD1 or TRBD2 (5 bases each). This CDR3 region has 16 residues. Germline CDR1 and CDR2: SGHTA and FQGNSA. V was cut by 1 base and J by 1 base, with 12 bases left in between. Based on the CDR3 plus reference TRBV7-2 and TRBJ2-3, the full variable domain is GAGVSQSPSNKVTEKGKDVELRCDPISGHTALYWYRQSLGQGLEFLIYFQGNSAPDKSGLPSDRFSAERTGGSVSTLTIQRTQQEDSAVYLCASSLVGGWGTDTQYFGPGTRLTVL.

The chain has TRBV7-9 and TRBJ2-1; D may correspond to TRBD1 or TRBD2 (5 bases each). This CDR3 has 17 residues. Trimming shortened V by 5 bases and J by 9 bases, and 26 bases separated the two germline ends. CDR1 and CDR2 from the germline V gene are SEHNR and FQNEAQ (reference sequence). The CDR3 region has the DNA TGTGCCAGCAGCACCCCCTCTAGGGGCCCGTCCCGGGGTGAGCAGTTCTTC. Its protein is CASSTPSRGPSRGEQFF.

The V call is TRBV10-3, the J call TRBJ2-7, with a tentative D call TRBD1 (6 bases). The CDR3 runs 13 residues. Germline loops: CDR1 ENHRY, CDR2 SYGVKD. V lost 6 bases and J lost 3, with 12 bases in between. For the CDR3, the DNA is TGTGCCATCAGGGACAGCCCCTTCTACGAGCAGTACTTC. It codes for CAIRDSPFYEQYF.

This clone was picked up a small number of times. The chain is built from TRBV9 and TRBJ1-1; D not resolved. This CDR3 is 13 amino acids long. Germline V gives CDR1 SGDLS, CDR2 YYNGEE. Trimming stripped 3 bases from V and 4 bases from J, with 10 bases between. In nucleotides, the CDR3 is TGTGCCAGCAGCGAGACCGCAGCCACTGAAGCTTTCTTT. It encodes CASSETAATEAFF.

This clone was seen more than once but under ten times. The rearrangement uses TRBV7-9 and TRBJ2-1; D not certain. The CDR3 covers 14 residues. The V and J ends lost 3 bases and 7 bases respectively, with 13 bases between them. CDR1 and CDR2 from the germline V gene are SEHNR and FQNEAQ (reference sequence). CDR3 protein: CASSFTIVRNEQFF. The CDR3 DNA reads TGTGCCAGCAGCTTCACTATAGTTAGGAATGAGCAGTTCTTC.

The genes are TRBV5-8 and TRBJ2-2; no clear D. CDR3 length: 13 amino acids. V was pared by 2 bases and J by 6 bases, with 8 bases between. Germline loops: CDR1 SGHTS, CDR2 YDEGEE. In nucleotides, the CDR3 is TGTGCCAGCAGCTTTCGTAGAGCCGGGGAGCTGTTTTTT. Protein product: CASSFRRAGELFF.

This chain links TRBV29-1 with TRBJ1-2, with a tentative D call TRBD1 (5 bases). Trimming pared 7 bases from V and 6 bases from J, leaving 15 bases between. This CDR3 contains 12 residues. Germline loops: CDR1 SQVTM, CDR2 ANQGSEA. CDR3 DNA: TGCAGCGCGACCTGGGGCAGGGATGGCTACACCTTC. It codes for CSATWGRDGYTF.

The CDR3 nucleotides read TGTGCCAGCAGCTTAAACGTTATCCAAGAGACCCAGTACTTC. Translation: CASSLNVIQETQYF. The chain recombines TRBV7-2 with TRBJ2-5; D ambiguous. The germline V gene encodes CDR1 SGHTA and CDR2 FQGNSA. Trimming took off 2 bases at V and 1 base at J, with 8 bases between the two ends. The CDR3 totals 14 residues.

This chain links TRBV11-1 with TRBJ2-7; D is uncertain. The CDR3 contains 14 residues. Looked up from germline, CDR1 is SGHAT and CDR2 is FQDESV (reference sequence). V was trimmed by 1 base and J by 2 bases, leaving 9 bases between them. The DNA of the CDR3 is TGTGCCAGCAGCTTAGTGGGCCCTACCTACGAGCAGTACTTC. Its translation: CASSLVGPTYEQYF.

This chain links TRBV9 with TRBJ2-5; 8 bases agree with TRBD2. This CDR3 region has 14 residues. Per germline, CDR1 SGDLS and CDR2 YYNGEE. With V trimmed by 4 bases and J by 6 bases, 8 bases remained unmatched. As DNA, the CDR3 is TGTGCCAGCAGCCCCAGCGGGAGTGAGAAGACCCAGTACTTC. Amino acids: CASSPSGSEKTQYF.

The gene calls are TRBV9 and TRBJ2-1; D might be TRBD2 (6 bases). Germline values: CDR1 SGDLS, CDR2 YYNGEE. The CDR3 covers 16 residues. Between the trimmed V and J ends, which lost 4 bases and 5 bases, there was a span of 19 bases. CDR3 residues: CASSMKAPGENNEQFF. The CDR3 DNA reads as TGTGCCAGCAGCATGAAAGCGCCGGGGGAAAACAATGAGCAGTTCTTC.

The V and J genes are TRBV30 and TRBJ1-2; TRBD1 might be the D (6 bases). With 2 bases removed from V and 8 bases from J, the gap between germline ends came to 9 bases. In germline, CDR1 is GTSNPN, CDR2 SVGIG (reference sequence). The CDR3 consists of 11 residues. The CDR3 loop reads CAWSYGGGYTF. The CDR3, as DNA: TGTGCCTGGAGTTACGGGGGCGGCTACACCTTC.

This rearrangement joins TRBV5-6 to TRBJ2-5; the D gene is possibly TRBD1 (6 bases). This CDR3 has 16 amino acids. Trimming removed 1 base from V and 1 base from J, with 14 bases in between. Germline V gives CDR1 SGHDT, CDR2 YYEEEE. The CDR3 region has the DNA TGTGCCAGCAGCTTGCTGGGGGCACAAACCCAAGAGACCCAGTACTTC. This gives the protein CASSLLGAQTQETQYF.

The chain combines TRBV7-6 with TRBJ2-7; D might be TRBD2 (5 bases). V gave up 0 bases and J gave up 4 bases, with 10 bases separating them. In germline, CDR1 is SGHVS, CDR2 FNYEAQ. The CDR3 is 14 amino acids. In nucleotides, the CDR3 is TGTGCCAGCAGCTTAGCCCCCCCGGGGTACGAGCAGTACTTC. This encodes CASSLAPPGYEQYF.